The 9 T cell receptor beta chains below were found in one sample sequenced in a study of blood T cells in healthy people across ages. Through a sample-barcoded 5' primer and a J-beta primer mix, a second PCR was run for about 6 to 12 cycles. TCRdb re-called the 5' RACE reads through MiXCR, storing one row per CDR3 protein. The sample contains 1.5 million to 2 million distinct CDR3 sequences, roughly two fifths of which appear only once. Material for sequencing was blood. These receptors came from a human donor in good health.

V usage is TRBV10-3 and J usage is TRBJ1-1, with unresolved D. The CDR3 covers 13 residues. Germline values: CDR1 ENHRY, CDR2 SYGVKD. Trimming removed 7 bases at V and 3 bases at J, with 12 bases between. CDR3 protein: CAIMLAIDTEAFF. DNA of the CDR3: TGTGCCATCATGCTAGCTATCGACACTGAAGCTTTCTTT.

J is TRBJ2-7 and V is TRBV20-1, with D tentatively TRBD1 (6 bases). V lost 1 base and J 6 bases, leaving 10 bases between the germline ends. From germline, CDR1 is DFQATT and CDR2 SNEGSKA (reference sequence). The CDR3 consists of 12 residues. The CDR3: CSARGQVSEQYF. The CDR3 DNA reads as TGCAGTGCTAGAGGACAGGTCAGCGAGCAGTACTTC.

CDR3 sequence reads: CASSLGGRRIGETQYF. As DNA, the CDR3 is TGTGCCAGCAGCTTAGGGGGGAGACGGATAGGGGAGACCCAGTACTTC. This chain joins TRBV7-9 and TRBJ2-5; D may match TRBD1 or TRBD2 (5 bases each). This CDR3 spans 16 amino acids. From germline, CDR1 is SEHNR and CDR2 FQNEAQ (reference sequence). V gave up 1 base and J gave up 5 bases, with 17 bases separating them.

With regard to this clonotype: Its ends do not fully match the called genes, so a read error is possible. This sequence joins TRBV12-3 or TRBV12-4 and TRBJ2-5; a weak D match, TRBD1 (5 bases). The CDR3 has 16 residues. The CDR3, as DNA: TGTGCCAGCAGCCACTCCGGACATCCAGATGTAGAGGCCCAGTACTTC. Translated, it gives CASSHSGHPDVEAQYF.

The chain combines TRBV6-6 with TRBJ1-2; unclear D gene. Looked up from germline, CDR1 is MNHNY and CDR2 is SVGAGI (reference sequence). The V end was cut by 4 bases, the J end by 5 bases, with 14 bases between. The CDR3 is 14 residues long. The CDR3 here is CASSSQPSGYGYTF. The CDR3 nucleotides read TGTGCCAGCAGTTCCCAGCCTTCTGGATATGGCTACACCTTC.

This clonotype was detected a few times. The gene calls are TRBV15 and TRBJ2-5, with no clear D. V was pared by 1 base and J by 4 bases, with 7 bases between. Germline CDR1 LNHNV, CDR2 YYDKDF (reference sequence). There are 13 residues in the CDR3. CDR3 DNA sequence: TGTGCCACCAGCAGAGGGTTTGGAGAGACCCAGTACTTC. Its protein product is CATSRGFGETQYF.

This clonotype was seen a handful of times. This sequence joins TRBV27 and TRBJ1-6, with 10 bases aligning to TRBD1. There are 17 residues in the CDR3. The junction had 19 bases not matched to a gene; V was cut back by 7 bases and J by 13 bases. Germline V gene data show CDR1 as MNHEY and CDR2 as SMNVEV (reference sequence). The CDR3 region has the DNA TGTGCCAGCACTTCCCCAAGCCTCCGGGACAGGGGTTCGCCCCTCCACTTT. Its translation is CASTSPSLRDRGSPLHF.

This clonotype was found a few times. The rearrangement links TRBV5-1 to TRBJ2-7; no reliable D call. Trimming took 2 bases from V and 2 from J, leaving 11 bases between them. CDR1 is SGHRS and CDR2 is YFSETQ in the germline V gene. The CDR3 extends over 14 amino acids. CDR3 in amino acids: CASSFGEPPYEQYF. CDR3 sequence (DNA): TGCGCCAGCAGCTTCGGAGAACCCCCCTACGAGCAGTACTTC.

The chain uses TRBV2 and TRBJ2-3; perhaps TRBD2 as D (6 bases). This CDR3 has 14 amino acids. Germline V gene data show CDR1 as SNHLY and CDR2 as FYNNEI. The V and J ends lost 4 bases and 2 bases respectively, with 10 bases between them. The CDR3, as DNA: TGTGCCAGCAGTGGGAGGGCCCCCACAGATACGCAGTATTTT. Its translation: CASSGRAPTDTQYF.